What follows are 14 T cell receptor beta chains derived from one specimen sequenced in a study of OX40 agonist ivuxolimab in advanced cancers. The data were produced by immunoSEQ multiplex PCR, yet TCRdb's version contains in-frame clones alone and is incomplete. The sample records tens of thousands of clones, 80% to 90% being singletons. The sample in question was CD4+ or CD8+ T cells sorted from blood, obtained in a trial of the OX40 agonist ivuxolimab. The receptor set was obtained from an adult with an advanced solid tumor such as melanoma, head and neck, liver or kidney cancer.

The chain combines TRBV27 with TRBJ2-5, with TRBD2 identical over 8 bases. The V gene end was trimmed by 4 bases and the J gene end by 2 bases; junction bases not matched to a gene: 6. The CDR3 has 15 amino acids. The germline V gene has CDR1 MNHEY and CDR2 SMNVEV (reference sequence). The CDR3 nucleotides are TGTGCCAGCAGTTGGCTAGCGGGTGGACAAGAGACCCAGTACTTC. It yields the protein CASSWLAGGQETQYF.

The chain links TRBV5-1 to TRBJ2-7; TRBD1 matches at 10 bases. The CDR3 is made up of 13 amino acids. The trim removed 0 bases at V and 7 bases at J, leaving 1 base unmatched. Germline loops: CDR1 SGHRS, CDR2 YFSETQ. The CDR3 reads CASSLGTGGEQYF. CDR3 sequence (DNA): TGCGCCAGCAGCTTGGGGACAGGGGGAGAGCAGTACTTC.

The gene calls are TRBV27 and TRBJ2-4, with a weak D call TRBD2 (5 bases). Looked up from germline, CDR1 is MNHEY and CDR2 is SMNVEV (reference sequence). With 0 bases removed from V and 6 bases from J, the gap between germline ends came to 6 bases. The CDR3 runs to 13 residues. DNA for the CDR3: TGTGCCAGCAGTTTATCGAGGGTAAACATTCAGTACTTC. Its translation is CASSLSRVNIQYF.

V is TRBV28 and J is TRBJ2-1; D is ambiguous. The V and J ends lost 6 bases and 5 bases respectively, with 14 bases between them. This CDR3 region has 14 residues. The germline gives CDR1 MDHEN, CDR2 SYDVKM. CDR3 loop: CASSPLDGDNEQFF. DNA of the CDR3: TGTGCCAGCAGCCCCCTGGACGGAGACAATGAGCAGTTCTTC.

V is TRBV12-5 and J is TRBJ1-1; 9 bases match TRBD1. CDR3 length: 13 amino acids. Germline assignment: CDR1 LGHNT and CDR2 FRNRAP. V lost 2 bases, J lost 11 bases, and 6 bases stayed unmatched. CDR3 sequence: CASGLNWDRDAFF. The DNA of the CDR3 is TGTGCTAGTGGTTTGAATTGGGACAGGGATGCTTTCTTT.

This clone appeared once. The chain joins TRBV11-3 to TRBJ2-5; the match to TRBD1 covers 9 bases. The CDR3 covers 14 residues. Germline-derived CDR1 and CDR2 are SGHNT and YENEEA. Trimming took 7 bases from V and 5 from J; bases not matched to a gene: 8. The CDR3 DNA reads as TGTGCCAGCACCGGGACAGGGAGTTGGGAGACCCAGTACTTC. This gives the protein CASTGTGSWETQYF.

The V gene is TRBV28, the J gene TRBJ1-4; 7 nucleotides agree with TRBD1. V trimming: 5 bases; J trimming: 6 bases; junction bases outside the gene matches: 9. The CDR3 has 15 residues. CDR1 and CDR2 (germline): MDHEN, SYDVKM. CDR3 DNA: TGTGCCAGCAGTCGCCGGGACAGCGGTTATGAAAAACTGTTTTTT. It encodes CASSRRDSGYEKLFF.

This chain connects TRBV18 to TRBJ2-1, with TRBD1 as a possible D gene (6 bases). Trimming took 3 bases from V and 0 from J, leaving 12 bases between them. CDR3 length: 16 amino acids. Germline V gene data show CDR1 as KGHSH and CDR2 as LQKENI. The CDR3 loop is CASSPPGQSSYNEQFF. The CDR3 nucleotides are TGTGCCAGCTCACCCCCGGGACAAAGCTCCTACAATGAGCAGTTCTTC.

The V gene is TRBV7-3, the J gene TRBJ1-1, with D possibly being TRBD1 (6 bases). Trimming pared 3 bases from V and 6 bases from J, leaving 11 bases between. The CDR3 is made up of 13 amino acids. CDR1 and CDR2 (germline): SGHTA, FQGTGA. In nucleotides, the CDR3 is TGTGCCAGCAGCTTTGGGGGCGCCTCTGAAGCTTTCTTT. Amino acids: CASSFGGASEAFF.

The CDR3 spells CAWRGGTYEQYF. The CDR3 DNA sequence: TGTGCCTGGAGGGGAGGAACCTACGAGCAGTACTTC. The chain combines TRBV30 with TRBJ2-7; perhaps TRBD2 as D (6 bases). V lost 3 bases and J 2 bases, leaving 8 bases between the germline ends. CDR1 and CDR2 from the germline V gene are GTSNPN and SVGIG (reference sequence). This CDR3 region has 12 residues.

V gene TRBV5-6 combines with J gene TRBJ2-1, with no clear D. Trimming shortened V by 4 bases and J by 12 bases, and 14 bases separated the two germline ends. CDR1 SGHDT and CDR2 YYEEEE come from the germline V gene. This CDR3 comprises 12 residues. CDR3 coding DNA: TGTGCCAGCAGCCCTGGGCTTACCGCGCAGTTCTTC. Translated, it gives CASSPGLTAQFF. The full variable domain, rest sourced from reference TRBV5-6 and TRBJ2-1, is DAGVTQSPTHLIKTRGQQVTLRCSPKSGHDTVSWYQQALGQGPQFIFQYYEEEERQRGNFPDRFSGHQFPNYSSELNVNALLLGDSALYLCASSPGLTAQFFGPGTRLTVL.

This chain uses TRBV28 with TRBJ2-7, with D maybe TRBD1 (7 bases). The germline CDR1 and CDR2 sequences are MDHEN and SYDVKM. The CDR3 has 13 amino acids. Between the trimmed V and J ends, which lost 2 bases and 3 bases, there was a span of 8 bases. CDR3 sequence reads: CASSLQGGYEQYF. CDR3 nucleotides: TGTGCCAGCAGTTTACAGGGGGGCTACGAGCAGTACTTC. The entire variable domain, with the rest obtained from reference TRBV28 and TRBJ2-7, is as follows: DVKVTQSSRYLVKRTGEKVFLECVQDMDHENMFWYRQDPGLGLRLIYFSYDVKMKEKGDIPEGYSVSREKKERFSLILESASTNQTSMYLCASSLQGGYEQYFGPGTRLTVT.

The chain employs TRBV4-1 and TRBJ1-2; unclear D gene. With 1 base removed from V and 6 bases from J, the gap between germline ends came to 12 bases. This CDR3 has 14 residues. CDR1 is MGHRA and CDR2 is YSYEKL in the germline V gene. In nucleotides, the CDR3 is TGCGCCAGCAGCCAAGTGAGGAGCGATGATGGCTACACCTTC. It is translated as CASSQVRSDDGYTF.

Here the CDR3 DNA reads TGTGCCAGCACCCAGGGAGCGGGCGCCTACGAGCAGTACTTC. Its translation: CASTQGAGAYEQYF. The chain employs TRBV6-6 and TRBJ2-7; perhaps TRBD2 as D (6 bases). There are 14 residues in the CDR3. From germline, CDR1 is MNHNY and CDR2 SVGAGI (reference sequence). V was cut by 7 bases and J by 2 bases, with 15 bases left in between.